These T cell receptor beta chains were read from a single sample in a study of shared clonotypes between healthy human individuals. Generated by immunoSEQ multiplex PCR, the TCRdb table keeps only in-frame clones and is missing some. The repertoire holds approximately 2.1 million clones, over 90% seen once, with 0.39% in the top ten. The source material was naive CD4+ T cells from PBMCs. The receptors derive from a man aged 18-30 years in good health. Some clones in this sample may be carry-over from other donors' samples. Both conserved end residues are part of each CDR3. Fields, in order: D gene, V gene, clone size, J gene, CDR3 DNA, CDR3 protein. A D gene is named only where the DNA matches it firmly. Expanded clones are given a class, and other clones once, few, many or no size at all.

D gene: TRBD1; V gene: TRBV6-5; clone size: .; J gene: TRBJ1-5; CDR3 DNA: TGTGCCAGCAGGAGCCGACAGGGTAGTCAGCCCCAGCATTTT; CDR3 protein: CASRSRQGSQPQHF
D gene: .; V gene: TRBV2; clone size: .; J gene: TRBJ1-2; CDR3 DNA: TGTGCCAGCAGTGAAAGGCCCTATGGCTACACCTTC; CDR3 protein: CASSERPYGYTF
D gene: .; V gene: TRBV30; clone size: .; J gene: TRBJ2-7; CDR3 DNA: TGTGCCTGGAGCCTCTACCGGGACACTTCCTACGAGCAGTACTTC; CDR3 protein: CAWSLYRDTSYEQYF
D gene: .; V gene: TRBV6-5; clone size: .; J gene: TRBJ1-2; CDR3 DNA: TGTGCCAGCAGTTTGGGTGGGCCGTTATATGGCTACACCTTC; CDR3 protein: CASSLGGPLYGYTF
D gene: TRBD1; V gene: TRBV9; clone size: .; J gene: TRBJ1-2; CDR3 DNA: TGTGCCAGCAGCGTAACAGGGGGCAGCTATGGCTACACCTTC; CDR3 protein: CASSVTGGSYGYTF
D gene: .; V gene: TRBV10-3; clone size: .; J gene: TRBJ1-5; CDR3 DNA: TGTGCCACTGGAGGGATAGGCCAACGCGCTCAGCCCCAGCATTTT; CDR3 protein: CATGGIGQRAQPQHF
D gene: .; V gene: TRBV5-5; clone size: .; J gene: TRBJ2-1; CDR3 DNA: TGTGCCAGCATCCTAAGCGGAAGCTCCTACAATGAGCAGTTCTTC; CDR3 protein: CASILSGSSYNEQFF
D gene: .; V gene: TRBV29-1; clone size: .; J gene: TRBJ2-2; CDR3 DNA: TGCAGCGTTGACTCTGGACCTCGAAACACCGGGGAGCTGTTTTTT; CDR3 protein: CSVDSGPRNTGELFF
D gene: TRBD2; V gene: TRBV19; clone size: .; J gene: TRBJ2-7; CDR3 DNA: TGTGCCAGTAAAAGGTCGGGACTAGCGGGAGAGAGGGCCGGATACGAGCAGTACTTC; CDR3 protein: CASKRSGLAGERAGYEQYF
D gene: .; V gene: TRBV7-2; clone size: many; J gene: TRBJ2-7; CDR3 DNA: TGTGCCAGCAGCTTAGCTAGTGTGAGCGGAGCCTACGAGCAGTACTTC; CDR3 protein: CASSLASVSGAYEQYF
D gene: TRBD2; V gene: TRBV11-2; clone size: once; J gene: TRBJ2-5; CDR3 DNA: TGTGCCAGCAGCTTACCGGCGGGAGGAGGGGAGACCCAGTACTTC; CDR3 protein: CASSLPAGGGETQYF
D gene: .; V gene: TRBV27; clone size: .; J gene: TRBJ2-7; CDR3 DNA: TGTGCCAGCAGGAGGGCCCCTGTTTACGAGCAGTACTTC; CDR3 protein: CASRRAPVYEQYF
D gene: TRBD1; V gene: TRBV10-3; clone size: once; J gene: TRBJ2-6; CDR3 DNA: TGTGCCATCAGTAATAGACCGGGACAGGGGTCCTCTGGGGCCAACGTCCTGACTTTC; CDR3 protein: CAISNRPGQGSSGANVLTF
D gene: .; V gene: TRBV14; clone size: .; J gene: TRBJ2-3; CDR3 DNA: TGTGCCAGCAGCCAAGTATCAGATACGCAGTATTTT; CDR3 protein: CASSQVSDTQYF
D gene: TRBD1; V gene: TRBV9; clone size: .; J gene: TRBJ2-7; CDR3 DNA: TGTGCCAGCAGCGCAAGACAGGGGGCCTACGAGCAGTACTTC; CDR3 protein: CASSARQGAYEQYF
D gene: TRBD1; V gene: TRBV30; clone size: .; J gene: TRBJ2-1; CDR3 DNA: TGTGCCTGGATGGACAGGGGGCCTTTGGAGCAGTTCTTC; CDR3 protein: CAWMDRGPLEQFF
D gene: TRBD2; V gene: TRBV5-1; clone size: .; J gene: TRBJ2-7; CDR3 DNA: TGCGCCAGCAGCTGGTGGATTAGCGGGAGTAATAGCTACGAGCAGTACTTC; CDR3 protein: CASSWWISGSNSYEQYF
D gene: TRBD1; V gene: TRBV20-1; clone size: .; J gene: TRBJ2-1; CDR3 DNA: TGCAGTGGTCAGACAGGGAATGAGCAGTTCTTC; CDR3 protein: CSGQTGNEQFF
D gene: .; V gene: TRBV12-5; clone size: .; J gene: TRBJ2-2; CDR3 DNA: TGTGCTAGTGGTTTGGTACTAACCGGGGAGCTGTTTTTT; CDR3 protein: CASGLVLTGELFF
D gene: .; V gene: TRBV5-4; clone size: .; J gene: TRBJ1-1; CDR3 DNA: TGTGCCAGCAGCTCGGTCGAGAACACTGAAGCTTTCTTT; CDR3 protein: CASSSVENTEAFF
D gene: .; V gene: TRBV22-1; clone size: .; J gene: TRBJ2-6; CDR3 DNA: TGTCCTGGGAGGGGCGAACAAAGTCGGGCCAACGTCCTGACTTTC; CDR3 protein: CPGRGEQSRANVLTF
D gene: .; V gene: TRBV6-6; clone size: .; J gene: TRBJ2-1; CDR3 DNA: TGTGCCAGCAGGCCCGGTGGGGGGAGCTCCTACAATGAGCAGTTCTTC; CDR3 protein: CASRPGGGSSYNEQFF
D gene: TRBD2; V gene: TRBV4-1; clone size: .; J gene: TRBJ2-1; CDR3 DNA: TGCGCCAGCAGCCAAGTAGGGACTAGCATTAATGAGCAGTTCTTC; CDR3 protein: CASSQVGTSINEQFF
D gene: TRBD2; V gene: TRBV7-8; clone size: .; J gene: TRBJ2-1; CDR3 DNA: TGTGCCAGCTTGCCGGGGGGATTCAATGAGCAGTTCTTC; CDR3 protein: CASLPGGFNEQFF
D gene: TRBD1; V gene: TRBV7-7; clone size: once; J gene: TRBJ2-2; CDR3 DNA: TGTGCCAGCAGCCTAACCGGGACAGGGGCCGGGGAGCTGTTTTTT; CDR3 protein: CASSLTGTGAGELFF
D gene: .; V gene: TRBV9; clone size: once; J gene: TRBJ1-2; CDR3 DNA: TGTGCCAGCAGCGCCCCAGGGCGAGACTATGGCTACACCTTC; CDR3 protein: CASSAPGRDYGYTF
D gene: .; V gene: TRBV18; clone size: .; J gene: TRBJ1-1; CDR3 DNA: TGTGCCAGCTCACAGGGAAATGGGAACACTGAAGCTTTCTTT; CDR3 protein: CASSQGNGNTEAFF
D gene: .; V gene: TRBV7-9; clone size: once; J gene: TRBJ2-3; CDR3 DNA: TGTGCCAGCAGCCCCTCGGGAACAATCGGCACAGATACGCAGTATTTT; CDR3 protein: CASSPSGTIGTDTQYF
D gene: .; V gene: TRBV5-1; clone size: .; J gene: TRBJ2-5; CDR3 DNA: TGCGCCAGCAGCTTGACAGGCTGGGAGACCCAGTACTTC; CDR3 protein: CASSLTGWETQYF
D gene: .; V gene: TRBV6-5; clone size: .; J gene: TRBJ2-3; CDR3 DNA: TGTGCCAGCAGCCGTAGCGGCAACGAGGGAGATACGCAGTATTTT; CDR3 protein: CASSRSGNEGDTQYF
D gene: .; V gene: TRBV7-3; clone size: .; J gene: TRBJ2-5; CDR3 DNA: TGTGCCAGCAGCTTAGGATGGGCCCTATCGGGAGAGACCCAGTACTTC; CDR3 protein: CASSLGWALSGETQYF
D gene: .; V gene: TRBV30; clone size: few; J gene: TRBJ1-1; CDR3 DNA: TGTGCCTGGAGGGGGCAGGGATGGACTGAAGCTTTCTTT; CDR3 protein: CAWRGQGWTEAFF
D gene: .; V gene: TRBV6-4; clone size: once; J gene: TRBJ1-2; CDR3 DNA: TGTGCCAGCAGTGCGACAGGCCTAGCTAACTATGGCTACACCTTC; CDR3 protein: CASSATGLANYGYTF
D gene: TRBD2; V gene: TRBV30; clone size: .; J gene: TRBJ2-1; CDR3 DNA: TGTGCCTGGGCGGGACTAGCGGATGAGCAGTTCTTC; CDR3 protein: CAWAGLADEQFF
D gene: .; V gene: TRBV28; clone size: .; J gene: TRBJ1-1; CDR3 DNA: TGTGCCAGCATTTCAGCGGGAGCTGAAGCTTTCTTT; CDR3 protein: CASISAGAEAFF
D gene: .; V gene: TRBV28; clone size: .; J gene: TRBJ1-5; CDR3 DNA: TGTGCCAGCAGTCTTCTAAGTGGTAGCGGCAATCAGCCCCAGCATTTT; CDR3 protein: CASSLLSGSGNQPQHF
D gene: .; V gene: TRBV5-1; clone size: .; J gene: TRBJ2-1; CDR3 DNA: TGCGCCAGCAGGGGAGGCGTTCAGACAACTTACAATGAGCAGTTCTTC; CDR3 protein: CASRGGVQTTYNEQFF
D gene: TRBD2; V gene: TRBV10-3; clone size: .; J gene: TRBJ2-3; CDR3 DNA: TGTGCCATCAGTGATGCTAGCGGAAACACAGATACGCAGTATTTT; CDR3 protein: CAISDASGNTDTQYF
D gene: TRBD1; V gene: TRBV28; clone size: .; J gene: TRBJ2-2; CDR3 DNA: TGTGCCAGCAGCTATTTACCAGGGGGAGCGAACACCGGGGAGCTGTTTTTT; CDR3 protein: CASSYLPGGANTGELFF
D gene: TRBD2; V gene: TRBV2; clone size: once; J gene: TRBJ2-7; CDR3 DNA: TGTGCCAGCAGGGGACTAGCGAACGAGCAGTACTTC; CDR3 protein: CASRGLANEQYF
D gene: .; V gene: TRBV5-1; clone size: .; J gene: TRBJ2-5; CDR3 DNA: TGCGCCAGCAGCCCACAGGGAAATAAAGAGACCCAGTACTTC; CDR3 protein: CASSPQGNKETQYF